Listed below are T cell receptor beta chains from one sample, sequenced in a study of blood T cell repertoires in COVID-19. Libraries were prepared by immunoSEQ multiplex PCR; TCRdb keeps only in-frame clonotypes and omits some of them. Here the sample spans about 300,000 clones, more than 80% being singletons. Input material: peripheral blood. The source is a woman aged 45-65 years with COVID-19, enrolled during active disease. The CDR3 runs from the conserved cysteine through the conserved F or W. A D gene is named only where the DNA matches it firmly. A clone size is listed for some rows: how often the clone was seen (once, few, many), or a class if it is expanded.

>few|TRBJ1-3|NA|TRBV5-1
TGCGCCAGCAGCTTTGGGCCTCAGGATCCTGGAAACACCATATATTTT
CASSFGPQDPGNTIYF
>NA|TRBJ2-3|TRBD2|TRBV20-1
TGCAGTGCTAGTAGTAGGCCTAGCGGGAGGGAAGATACGCAGTATTTT
CSASSRPSGREDTQYF
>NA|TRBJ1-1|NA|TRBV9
TGTGCCAGCAGCCTATCAGGTGGCCTGAAGAACACTGAAGCTTTCTTT
CASSLSGGLKNTEAFF
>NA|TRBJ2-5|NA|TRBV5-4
TGTGCCAGCAGCTTCTCTAACCAATTGGAGACCCAGTACTTC
CASSFSNQLETQYF
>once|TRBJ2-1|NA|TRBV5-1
TGCGCCAGCAGTCTAGGACAACTAAGCTACAATGAGCAGTTCTTC
CASSLGQLSYNEQFF
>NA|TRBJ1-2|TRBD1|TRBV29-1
TGCAGCGGCACGACAGGGGGGGGTGGCTACACCTTC
CSGTTGGGGYTF
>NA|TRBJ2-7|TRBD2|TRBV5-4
TGTGCCAGCAGCTTGAGGGGAGGGAACGAGCAGTACTTC
CASSLRGGNEQYF
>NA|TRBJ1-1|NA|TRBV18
TGTGCCAGCTCACCTGAGAGGACAATGAACACTGAAGCTTTCTTT
CASSPERTMNTEAFF
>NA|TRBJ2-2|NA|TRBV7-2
TGTGCCAGCAGCACGTGGGCCCAGGGGGGGAACACCGGGGAGCTGTTTTTT
CASSTWAQGGNTGELFF
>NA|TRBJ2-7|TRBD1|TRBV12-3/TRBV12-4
TGTGCCAGCAGGGAGGGACAGGGCTACGAGCAGTACTTC
CASREGQGYEQYF
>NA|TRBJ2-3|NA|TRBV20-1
TGCAGTGCTAAGCGGGCAGATACGCAGTATTTT
CSAKRADTQYF
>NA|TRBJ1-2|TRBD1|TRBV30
TGTGCCTGGAGAGAGGACAGGCCTTATGGCTACACCTTC
CAWREDRPYGYTF
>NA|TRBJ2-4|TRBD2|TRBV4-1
TGCGCCAGCAGCCAAGGGGTGGCGGGGGAAAAAAACATTCAGTACTTC
CASSQGVAGEKNIQYF
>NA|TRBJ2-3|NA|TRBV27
TGTGCCAGCAGTTTATCACGCCCCCCGCGGGATACGCAGTATTTT
CASSLSRPPRDTQYF
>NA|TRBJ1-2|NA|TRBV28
TGTGCCAGCAGCCGGTATGGCTACACCTTC
CASSRYGYTF
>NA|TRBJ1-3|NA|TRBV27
TGTGCCAGCAGTTCACAGGCCTCGGGGGACACCATATATTTT
CASSSQASGDTIYF
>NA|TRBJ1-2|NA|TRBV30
TGTGCCTGGAGTGTAGGAGGCTCTGGCTACACCTTC
CAWSVGGSGYTF
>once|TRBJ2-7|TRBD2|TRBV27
TGTGCCAGCAGTTTCTTTCGCGGTAGCGGGAGGTCCTACGAGCAGTACTTC
CASSFFRGSGRSYEQYF